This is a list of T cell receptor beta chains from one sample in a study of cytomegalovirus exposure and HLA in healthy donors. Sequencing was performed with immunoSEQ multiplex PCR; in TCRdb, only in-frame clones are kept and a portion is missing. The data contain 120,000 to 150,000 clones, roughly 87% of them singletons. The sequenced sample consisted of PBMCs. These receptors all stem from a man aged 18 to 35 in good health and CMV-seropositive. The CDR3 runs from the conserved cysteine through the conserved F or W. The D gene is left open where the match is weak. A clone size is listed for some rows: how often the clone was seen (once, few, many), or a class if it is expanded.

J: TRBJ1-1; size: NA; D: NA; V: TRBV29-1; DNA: TGCAGCGCCGCTTATAACAGGGAAACTTTCTTT; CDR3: CSAAYNRETFF
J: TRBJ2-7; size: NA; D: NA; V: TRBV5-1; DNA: TGCGCCAGCAGCCCGATACAGTTGATTTCGGTTCAAGGTTTATTTTTGATGTCCTACGAGCAGTACTTC; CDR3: CASSPIQLISVQGLFLMSYEQYF
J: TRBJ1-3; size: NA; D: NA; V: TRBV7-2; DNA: TGTGCCAGCAGCTTAGTTCGCTCCAGCTCTGGAAACACCATATATTTT; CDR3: CASSLVRSSSGNTIYF
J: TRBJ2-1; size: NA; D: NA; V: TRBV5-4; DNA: TGTGCCAGCAGACTACTTAATGAGCAGTTCTTC; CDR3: CASRLLNEQFF
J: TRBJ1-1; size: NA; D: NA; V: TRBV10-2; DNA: TGCGCCAGCAGCCGGACAGAGAACACTGAAGCTTTCTTT; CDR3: CASSRTENTEAFF
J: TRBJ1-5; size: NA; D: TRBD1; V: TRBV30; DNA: TGTGCTATTGGACAGGGTTGGGGGCAGCCCCAGCATTTT; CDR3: CAIGQGWGQPQHF
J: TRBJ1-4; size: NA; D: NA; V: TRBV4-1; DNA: TGCGCCAGCAGCCCACAAATGAGGATCGGGAATGAAAAACTGTTTTTT; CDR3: CASSPQMRIGNEKLFF
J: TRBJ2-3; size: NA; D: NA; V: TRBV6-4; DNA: TGTGCCAGCAGTGACTCTAGCGGAGGCACAGATACGCAGTATTTT; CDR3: CASSDSSGGTDTQYF
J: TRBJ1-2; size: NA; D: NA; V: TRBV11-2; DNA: TGTGCCAGCAGCTTAGGTATGGGGGAGGATGGCTACACCTTC; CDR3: CASSLGMGEDGYTF
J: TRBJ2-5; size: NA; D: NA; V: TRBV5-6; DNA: TGTGCCAGCAGCCTCTTGACAGGGAGGGAGACCCAGTACTTC; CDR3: CASSLLTGRETQYF
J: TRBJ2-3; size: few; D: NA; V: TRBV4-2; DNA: TGTGCCAGCAGCCAAGTTCCTCTAGCGAACACAGATACGCAGTATTTT; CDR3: CASSQVPLANTDTQYF
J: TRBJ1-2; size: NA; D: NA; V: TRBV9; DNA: TGTGCCAGCAGCGTACAGGGGTACTATGGCTACACCTTC; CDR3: CASSVQGYYGYTF
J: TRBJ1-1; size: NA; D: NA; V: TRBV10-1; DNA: TGCGCCAGCAGTGAGTCCTCCGAGCCGGTCGAAGCTTTCTTT; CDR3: CASSESSEPVEAFF
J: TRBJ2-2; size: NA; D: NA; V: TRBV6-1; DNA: TGTGCCAGCAGTTCACAGCACACCGGGGAGCTGTTTTTT; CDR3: CASSSQHTGELFF
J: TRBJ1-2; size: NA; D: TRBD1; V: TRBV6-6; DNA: TGTGCCAGCATAACCTCGGACAGGGGCATCTATGGCTACACCTTC; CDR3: CASITSDRGIYGYTF
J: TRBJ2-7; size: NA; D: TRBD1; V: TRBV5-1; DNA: TGCGCCAGCAGCAATCGACAGGGGCCTACGCAGCAGTACTTC; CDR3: CASSNRQGPTQQYF
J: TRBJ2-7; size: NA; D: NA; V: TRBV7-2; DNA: TGTGCCAGCAGCCCGGGGAGCGCGATAGCCTACGAGCAGTACTTC; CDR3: CASSPGSAIAYEQYF
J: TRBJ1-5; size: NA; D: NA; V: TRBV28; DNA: TGTGCCAGCAGTTTTGCGGGACCCCAGCATTTT; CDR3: CASSFAGPQHF
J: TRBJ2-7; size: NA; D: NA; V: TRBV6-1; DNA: TGTGCCAGCAGTGAACGAGGCGGCTCCTACGAGCAGTACTTC; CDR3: CASSERGGSYEQYF
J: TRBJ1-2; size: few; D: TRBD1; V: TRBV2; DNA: TGTGCCAGCAGTGGGCGGCAGGGGGCGAGGTATGGCTACACCTTC; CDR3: CASSGRQGARYGYTF
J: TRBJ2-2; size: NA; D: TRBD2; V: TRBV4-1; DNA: TGCGCCAGCAGCCGAGGACTAGCGGGAGGGCCAGCCGGGGAGCTGTTTTTT; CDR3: CASSRGLAGGPAGELFF
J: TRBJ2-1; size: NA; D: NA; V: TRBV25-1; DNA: TGTGCCAGCAGACAGGACCAAAATGAGCAGTTCTTC; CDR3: CASRQDQNEQFF
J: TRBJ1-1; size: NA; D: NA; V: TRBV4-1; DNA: TGCGCCAGCAGCCAAGTTGGGAGGCGGGACACTGAAGCTTTCTTT; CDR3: CASSQVGRRDTEAFF
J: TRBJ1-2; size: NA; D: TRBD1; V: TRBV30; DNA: TGTGCCTGGAACAGGGGACATGGCTACACCTTC; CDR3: CAWNRGHGYTF
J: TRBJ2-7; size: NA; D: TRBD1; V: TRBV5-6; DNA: TGTGCCAGCAGTTTCTACGACAGGGCCCACGAGCAGTACTTC; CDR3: CASSFYDRAHEQYF
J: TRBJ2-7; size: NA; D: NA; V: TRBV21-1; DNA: TGTGCCAGTAAAGTTCTAGCGGGTGTGAGAGAGCAGTACTTC; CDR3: CASKVLAGVREQYF
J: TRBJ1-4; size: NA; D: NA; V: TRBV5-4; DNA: TGTGCCAGCAGCTTGGCCCAGGGAGGGCTTCGGGAAAAACTGTTTTTT; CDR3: CASSLAQGGLREKLFF
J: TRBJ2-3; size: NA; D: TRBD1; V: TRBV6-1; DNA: TGTGCCAGCAGTGACCTTACAGGGGGCGATACGCAGTATTTT; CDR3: CASSDLTGGDTQYF
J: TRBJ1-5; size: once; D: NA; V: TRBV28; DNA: TGTGCCAGCAGCCCAGTGGGCAATCAGCCCCAGCATTTT; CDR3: CASSPVGNQPQHF
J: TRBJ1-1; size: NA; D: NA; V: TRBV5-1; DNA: TGCGCCAGCAGCTCCACTCGCGGGATGAACACTGAAGCTTTCTTT; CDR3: CASSSTRGMNTEAFF
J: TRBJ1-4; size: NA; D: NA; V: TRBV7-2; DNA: TGTGCCAGCAGGGGATACTTCGGGGGTTCAAATGAAAAACTGTTTTTT; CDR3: CASRGYFGGSNEKLFF
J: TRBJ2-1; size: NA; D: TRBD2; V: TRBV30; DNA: TGTGCCTTTCTAGCGGGAGGGTACAATGAGCAGTTCTTC; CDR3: CAFLAGGYNEQFF
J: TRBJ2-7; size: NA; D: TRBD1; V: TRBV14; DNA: TGTGCCAGCAGCCGGGGACAGGTTTTCTCCTACGAGCAGTACTTC; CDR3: CASSRGQVFSYEQYF
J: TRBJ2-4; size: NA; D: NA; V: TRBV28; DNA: TGTGCCAGCAGCCTCTGGGACTCCAAAAACATTCAGTACTTC; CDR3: CASSLWDSKNIQYF
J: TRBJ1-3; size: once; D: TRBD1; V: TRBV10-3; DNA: TGTGCCATCAGTGGCGGACAGGCAAATTCTGGAAACACCATATATTTT; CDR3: CAISGGQANSGNTIYF
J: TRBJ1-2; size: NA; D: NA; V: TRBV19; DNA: TGTGCCAGTAACAGGGTAAGACGGGGCTACACCTTC; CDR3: CASNRVRRGYTF
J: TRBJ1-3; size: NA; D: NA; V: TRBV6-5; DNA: TGTGCCAGCAGTCTGACAGTCTCTGGAAACACCATATATTTT; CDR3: CASSLTVSGNTIYF
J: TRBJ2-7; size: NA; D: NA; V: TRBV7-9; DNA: TGTGCCAGCAGCTTGACGGGATACGAGCAGTACTTC; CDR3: CASSLTGYEQYF
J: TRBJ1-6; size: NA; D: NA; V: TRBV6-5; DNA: TGTGCCAGCAGTTACCTGGTTCCAGGGGAGAGTCCCCTCCACTTT; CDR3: CASSYLVPGESPLHF
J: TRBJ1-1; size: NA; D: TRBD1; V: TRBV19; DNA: TGTGCCAGTAGTATACCAGGGGGCGGGCGCACTGAAGCTTTCTTT; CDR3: CASSIPGGGRTEAFF
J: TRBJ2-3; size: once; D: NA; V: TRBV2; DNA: TGTGCCAGCAGTGTTGCGGGGTTGACAGATACGCAGTATTTT; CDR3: CASSVAGLTDTQYF
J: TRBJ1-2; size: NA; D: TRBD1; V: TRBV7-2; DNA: TGTGCCAGCAGCCCCTGGACAGGGGGCTCTGGCTACACCTTC; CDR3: CASSPWTGGSGYTF
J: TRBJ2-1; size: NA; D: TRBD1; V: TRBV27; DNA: TGTGCCAGCAGCCCTTTGCCGACCGGGACAGGGGGCAATGAGCAGTTCTTC; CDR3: CASSPLPTGTGGNEQFF
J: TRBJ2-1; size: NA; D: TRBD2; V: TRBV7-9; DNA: TGTGCCAGCAGCCCCCGACTAGCGGGAGGATCGGGTAATGAGCAGTTCTTC; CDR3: CASSPRLAGGSGNEQFF
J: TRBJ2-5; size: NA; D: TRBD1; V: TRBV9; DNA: TGTGCCAGCAGCATGGAGGGACAGGGATTCGAGACCCAGTACTTC; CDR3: CASSMEGQGFETQYF
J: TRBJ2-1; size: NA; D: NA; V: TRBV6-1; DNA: TGTGCCAGCAGTGAAAGTGAGGGACTTACTCACTCCCGGAGAAGCAATGAGCAGTTCTTC; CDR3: CASSESEGLTHSRRSNEQFF
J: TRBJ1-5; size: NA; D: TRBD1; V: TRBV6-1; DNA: TGTGCCATCCGACAGGGGCGGGATCAGCCCCAGCATTTT; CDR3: CAIRQGRDQPQHF
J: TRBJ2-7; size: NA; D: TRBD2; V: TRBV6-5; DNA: TGTGCCAGCAGGCCAGGGACTAGCGGGTCATACGAGCAGTACTTC; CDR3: CASRPGTSGSYEQYF
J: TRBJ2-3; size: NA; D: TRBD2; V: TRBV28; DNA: TGTGCCAGCAGTTTTGGGCGGGGGGGCCAAGATACGCAGTATTTT; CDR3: CASSFGRGGQDTQYF